A selection of T cell receptor beta chains follows, all from one sample in a study of blood T cell repertoires in COVID-19. Produced via immunoSEQ multiplex PCR; TCRdb's table is partial and in-frame only. The data contain roughly 200,000 clones, around 85% of them seen just once; the ten biggest clones take up roughly 7.9%. Sequenced input: peripheral blood. These receptors originate from an elderly woman with acute or convalescent COVID-19. The CDR3 runs from the conserved cysteine through the conserved F or W. The D gene is left open where the match is weak. Part of the rows lack a size; the others show once, few, many or a class for expanded clones.

-	TRBV6-5	TRBJ2-5	TRBD1	CASMNRDRETQYF	TGTGCCAGCATGAACCGGGACAGAGAGACCCAGTACTTC
-	TRBV5-1	TRBJ2-2	TRBD1	CASSFGQGAAGELFF	TGCGCCAGCAGCTTCGGACAGGGGGCAGCCGGGGAGCTGTTTTTT
-	TRBV4-1	TRBJ1-5	TRBD1	CASSQDAGQGNQPQHF	TGCGCCAGCAGCCAAGACGCAGGACAGGGAAATCAGCCCCAGCATTTT
-	TRBV7-8	TRBJ1-5	-	CASSHDRISNQPQHF	TGTGCCAGCAGCCATGACAGAATTAGCAATCAGCCCCAGCATTTT
-	TRBV10-3	TRBJ1-6	-	CATSTESGFNSPLHF	TGTGCCACATCGACCGAATCAGGGTTTAATTCACCCCTCCACTTT
-	TRBV2	TRBJ1-4	-	CASSGVAGNSEKLFF	TGTGCCAGCAGCGGGGTCGCGGGTAATTCGGAAAAACTGTTTTTT
few	TRBV5-1	TRBJ1-4	TRBD1	CASSGQGGEKLFF	TGCGCCAGCAGCGGACAGGGTGGTGAAAAACTGTTTTTT
-	TRBV11-1	TRBJ2-5	TRBD2	CASSSEVAGGQETQYF	TGTGCCAGCAGCTCCGAGGTAGCGGGGGGGCAAGAGACCCAGTACTTC
-	TRBV15	TRBJ1-2	TRBD1	CATSSRTGANGYTF	TGTGCCACCAGCAGTAGGACAGGCGCTAATGGCTACACCTTC
-	TRBV12-3/TRBV12-4	TRBJ1-5	-	CASSTGPHPQHF	TGTGCCAGCAGCACAGGCCCCCATCCCCAGCATTTT
-	TRBV7-8	TRBJ1-6	TRBD1	CASSSPTTGGAYNSPLHF	TGTGCCAGCAGCTCCCCCACGACAGGGGGCGCCTATAATTCACCCCTCCACTTT
-	TRBV6-5	TRBJ1-1	TRBD1	CASSPDRGLTEAFF	TGTGCCAGCAGTCCCGACAGGGGGCTCACTGAAGCTTTCTTT
-	TRBV6-5	TRBJ1-6	-	CASSPGAGNSPLHF	TGTGCCAGCAGCCCAGGGGCTGGAAATTCACCCCTCCACTTT
-	TRBV25-1	TRBJ1-6	-	CASRYRDNSPLHF	TGTGCCAGCAGGTACAGAGATAATTCACCCCTCCACTTT
-	TRBV5-1	TRBJ2-5	-	CASSGGGGNSETQYF	TGCGCCAGCAGCGGTGGAGGGGGCAACTCAGAGACCCAGTACTTC
-	TRBV29-1	TRBJ2-1	TRBD2	CSVETSGGYNEQFF	TGCAGCGTTGAGACTAGCGGGGGGTACAATGAGCAGTTCTTC
-	TRBV10-3	TRBJ2-3	TRBD2	CAISAARGSSTDTQYF	TGTGCCATCAGTGCTGCGCGGGGGTCGAGCACAGATACGCAGTATTTT
-	TRBV11-3	TRBJ2-2	-	CASSLRDPGELFF	TGTGCCAGCAGCTTGCGGGACCCCGGGGAGCTGTTTTTT
-	TRBV5-1	TRBJ2-7	TRBD1	CASSTGTGHHEQYF	TGCGCCAGCAGCACAGGGACAGGGCACCACGAGCAGTACTTC
-	TRBV27	TRBJ2-6	TRBD1	CASSQQGAGANVLTF	TGTGCCAGCAGCCAACAGGGGGCTGGGGCCAACGTCCTGACTTTC
-	TRBV19	TRBJ2-5	-	CASSETRQETQYF	TGTGCCAGTAGCGAGACTAGACAAGAGACCCAGTACTTC
-	TRBV7-2	TRBJ2-3	TRBD2	CASSLVAGGSTDTQYF	TGTGCCAGCAGCTTAGTGGCGGGGGGAAGCACAGATACGCAGTATTTT
-	TRBV10-3	TRBJ2-7	-	CAISDLAKSEQYF	TGTGCCATCAGTGATTTAGCAAAGAGCGAGCAGTACTTC
-	TRBV5-1	TRBJ1-2	TRBD1	CASSLRQGPYGYTF	TGCGCCAGCAGCCTAAGACAGGGTCCCTATGGCTACACCTTC
-	TRBV2	TRBJ1-1	-	CASTEVSSNTEAFF	TGTGCCAGCACCGAGGTCTCCTCGAACACTGAAGCTTTCTTT
once	TRBV5-6	TRBJ2-1	TRBD1	CASSPPGQGSSGDYNEQFF	TGTGCCAGCAGCCCCCCGGGACAGGGTTCCAGCGGCGACTACAATGAGCAGTTCTTC
-	TRBV25-1	TRBJ2-7	TRBD2	CASSGLAGVSYEQYF	TGTGCCAGCAGTGGGCTAGCGGGAGTCTCCTACGAGCAGTACTTC
-	TRBV6-5	TRBJ2-3	TRBD1	CASSRGQGTDTQYF	TGTGCCAGCAGTAGGGGACAGGGTACAGATACGCAGTATTTT
-	TRBV6-4	TRBJ1-5	TRBD1	CASSPLRDSGSNQPQHF	TGTGCCAGCAGCCCTCTTAGGGACAGTGGTAGCAATCAGCCCCAGCATTTT